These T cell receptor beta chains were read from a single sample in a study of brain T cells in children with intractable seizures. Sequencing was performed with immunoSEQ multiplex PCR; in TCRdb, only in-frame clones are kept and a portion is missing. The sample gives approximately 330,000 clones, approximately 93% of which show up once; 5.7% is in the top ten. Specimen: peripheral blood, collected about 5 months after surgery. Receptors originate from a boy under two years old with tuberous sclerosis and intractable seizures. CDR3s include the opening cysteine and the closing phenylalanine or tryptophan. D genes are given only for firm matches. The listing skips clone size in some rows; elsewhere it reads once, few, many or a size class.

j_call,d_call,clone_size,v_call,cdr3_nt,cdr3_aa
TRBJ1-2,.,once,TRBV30,TGTGCTACTCTATGGGGAGGCTATGGCTACACCTTC,CATLWGGYGYTF
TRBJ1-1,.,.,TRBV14,TGTGCCAGCAGCCAAGGGATGAACACTGAAGCTTTCTTT,CASSQGMNTEAFF
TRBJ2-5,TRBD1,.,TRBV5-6,TGTGCCAGCCGACGACAGGGCGGGGAGACCCAGTACTTC,CASRRQGGETQYF
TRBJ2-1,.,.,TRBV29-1,TGCAGCGTTGTGTGGCGTCTACCTACGAATGAGCAGTTCTTC,CSVVWRLPTNEQFF
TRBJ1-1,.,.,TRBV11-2,TGTGCCAGCAGCTTATTTTCCCTAAGACAGGTCATGAACACTGAAGCTTTCTTT,CASSLFSLRQVMNTEAFF
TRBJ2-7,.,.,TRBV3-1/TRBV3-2,TGTGCCAGCAGCCAACCCGGCGAGCAGTACTTC,CASSQPGEQYF
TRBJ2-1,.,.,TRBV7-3,TGTGCCAGCAGCTTAAATCCCCTCCCCAGTTACAATGAGCAGTTCTTC,CASSLNPLPSYNEQFF
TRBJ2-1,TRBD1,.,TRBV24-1,TGTGCCACCAGTGATACTGACAGGGCCCATGAGCAGTTCTTC,CATSDTDRAHEQFF
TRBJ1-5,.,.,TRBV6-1,TGTGCCAGCAGTGACGGGGACCGTGCTAATCAGCCCCAGCATTTT,CASSDGDRANQPQHF
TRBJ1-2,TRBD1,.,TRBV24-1,TGTGCCACCAGTGACAGGGGGCGCCACTATGGCTACACCTTC,CATSDRGRHYGYTF
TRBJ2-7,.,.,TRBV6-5,TGTGCCAGCGCGACGACGGCGACCTACGAGCAGTACTTC,CASATTATYEQYF
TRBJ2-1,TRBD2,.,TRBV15,TGTGCCACCAGCAGAAGGACTAGCGGGAGATTCTACAATGAGCAGTTCTTC,CATSRRTSGRFYNEQFF
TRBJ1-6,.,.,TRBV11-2,TGTGCCAGCAGCTTGGGCCCTTATCAGCGGGAATTTTCACCCCTCCACTTT,CASSLGPYQREFSPLHF
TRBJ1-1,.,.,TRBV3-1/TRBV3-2,TGTGCCAGCAGCCAAGAACCGGGGACGTGGGCTTTCTTT,CASSQEPGTWAFF
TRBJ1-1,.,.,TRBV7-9,TGTGCCAGCAGCTACCTGAGGGGTTCCCCGGACACTGAAGCTTTCTTT,CASSYLRGSPDTEAFF
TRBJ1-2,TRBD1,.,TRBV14,TGTGCCAGCAGCCTCCGGGACAGGGACTATGGCTACACCTTC,CASSLRDRDYGYTF
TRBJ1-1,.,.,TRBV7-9,TGTGCCAGCAGCTTGGGTCCCAGGGACCCGAACACTGAAGCTTTCTTT,CASSLGPRDPNTEAFF
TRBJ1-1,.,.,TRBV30,TGTGCCTGGAGTGTATGGAGGGGGAACACTGAAGCTTTCTTT,CAWSVWRGNTEAFF
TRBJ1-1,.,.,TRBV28,TGTGCCAGCAGTACGCCCGGGATACTGAACACTGAAGCTTTCTTT,CASSTPGILNTEAFF
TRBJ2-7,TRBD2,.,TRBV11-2,TGTGCCAGCAGCCCGACGGGACTAGCGGGGACGGGGGAGCAGTACTTC,CASSPTGLAGTGEQYF
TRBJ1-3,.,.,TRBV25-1,TGTGCCAGCAGTGAACCCCGAGGGCTGGCTGGAAACACCATATATTTT,CASSEPRGLAGNTIYF
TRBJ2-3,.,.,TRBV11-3,TGTGCCAGCAGCTTACGGGGCCTTCAGGAGCCAGATACGCAGTATTTT,CASSLRGLQEPDTQYF
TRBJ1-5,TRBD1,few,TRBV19,TGTGCCACCGCCCGACAGGGGCTTTATAGCAATCAGCCCCAGCATTTT,CATARQGLYSNQPQHF
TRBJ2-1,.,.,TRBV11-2,TGTGCCAGCAGCTCGCCTTGGGGGCCTCACAATGAGCAGTTCTTC,CASSSPWGPHNEQFF
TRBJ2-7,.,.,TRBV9,TGTGCCAGCAGCGTAAATTCGGCTAACGAGCAGTACTTC,CASSVNSANEQYF
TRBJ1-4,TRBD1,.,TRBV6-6,TGTGCCAGCAGTTACAGGGGGCTTGAAAAACTGTTTTTT,CASSYRGLEKLFF
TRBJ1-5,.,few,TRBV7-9,TGTGCCAGCAGCTTATCGGATATTCAGCCCCAGCATTTT,CASSLSDIQPQHF
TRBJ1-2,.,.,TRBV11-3,TGTGCCAGCAGCTTAGATCCTACCTATGGCTACACCTTC,CASSLDPTYGYTF
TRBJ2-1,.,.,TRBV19,TGTGCCAGTAGTCTTGCCCACCTTACTGACAATGAGCAGTTCTTC,CASSLAHLTDNEQFF